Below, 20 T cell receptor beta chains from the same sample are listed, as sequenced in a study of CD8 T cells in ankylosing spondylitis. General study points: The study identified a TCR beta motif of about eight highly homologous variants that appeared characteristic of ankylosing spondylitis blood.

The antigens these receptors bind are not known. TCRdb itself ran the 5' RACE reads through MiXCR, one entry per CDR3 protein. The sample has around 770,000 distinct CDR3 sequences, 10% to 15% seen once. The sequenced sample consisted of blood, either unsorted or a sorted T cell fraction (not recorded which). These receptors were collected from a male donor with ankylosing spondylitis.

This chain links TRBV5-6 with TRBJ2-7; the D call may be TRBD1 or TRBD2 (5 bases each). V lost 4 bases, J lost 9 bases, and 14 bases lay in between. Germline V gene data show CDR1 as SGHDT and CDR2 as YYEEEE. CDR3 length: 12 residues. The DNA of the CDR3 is TGTGCCAGCAGCCTGAGTGGGGGTGCGCAGTACTTC. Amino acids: CASSLSGGAQYF.

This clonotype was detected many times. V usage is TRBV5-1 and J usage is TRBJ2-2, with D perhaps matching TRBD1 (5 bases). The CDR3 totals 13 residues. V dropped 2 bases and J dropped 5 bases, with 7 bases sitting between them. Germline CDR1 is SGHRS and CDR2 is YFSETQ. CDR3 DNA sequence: TGCGCCAGCAGCTTTCCAGGGACCGGGGAGCTGTTTTTT. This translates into CASSFPGTGELFF.

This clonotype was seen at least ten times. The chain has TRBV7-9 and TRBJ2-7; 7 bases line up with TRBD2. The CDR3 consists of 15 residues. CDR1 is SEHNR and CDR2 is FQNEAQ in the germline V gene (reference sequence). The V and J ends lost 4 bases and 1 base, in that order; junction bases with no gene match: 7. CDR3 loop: CASSSGREISYEQYF. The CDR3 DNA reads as TGTGCCAGCAGCTCGGGGAGGGAGATATCCTACGAGCAGTACTTC.

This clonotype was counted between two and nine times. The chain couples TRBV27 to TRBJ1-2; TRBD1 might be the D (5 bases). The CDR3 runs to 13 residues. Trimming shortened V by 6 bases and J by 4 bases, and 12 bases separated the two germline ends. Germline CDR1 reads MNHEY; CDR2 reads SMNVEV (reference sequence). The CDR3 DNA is TGTGCCAGCAGGCCCGACAGCTTCTATGGCTACACCTTC. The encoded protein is CASRPDSFYGYTF.

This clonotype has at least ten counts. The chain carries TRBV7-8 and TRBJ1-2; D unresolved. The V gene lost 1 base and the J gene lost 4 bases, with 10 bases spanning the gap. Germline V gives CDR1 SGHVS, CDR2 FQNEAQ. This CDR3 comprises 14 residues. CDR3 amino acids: CASSLERAGYGYTF. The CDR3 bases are TGTGCCAGCAGCTTAGAAAGGGCCGGCTATGGCTACACCTTC.

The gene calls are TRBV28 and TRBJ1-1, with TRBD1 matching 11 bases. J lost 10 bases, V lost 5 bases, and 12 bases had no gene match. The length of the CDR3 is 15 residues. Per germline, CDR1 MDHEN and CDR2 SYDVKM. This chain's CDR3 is CASSPYRTGGRGAFF. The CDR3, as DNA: TGTGCCAGCAGTCCTTACCGGACAGGGGGCAGGGGAGCTTTCTTT.

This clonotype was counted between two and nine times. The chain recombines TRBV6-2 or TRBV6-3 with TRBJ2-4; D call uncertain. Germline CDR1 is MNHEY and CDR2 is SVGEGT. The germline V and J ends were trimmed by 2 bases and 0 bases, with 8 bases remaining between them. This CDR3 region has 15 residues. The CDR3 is CASSYPYRAKNIQYF. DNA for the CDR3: TGTGCCAGCAGTTACCCCTACCGAGCCAAAAACATTCAGTACTTC.

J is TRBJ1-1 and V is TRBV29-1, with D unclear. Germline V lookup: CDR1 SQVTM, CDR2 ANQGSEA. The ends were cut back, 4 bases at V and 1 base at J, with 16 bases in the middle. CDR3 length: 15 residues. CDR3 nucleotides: TGCAGCGTTGCGCCCTCCATAAGGAGGAACACTGAAGCTTTCTTT. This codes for CSVAPSIRRNTEAFF.

DNA of the CDR3: TGTGCCAGCAGTGAGAAGGGATCAGTCACTGAAGCTTTCTTT. It encodes CASSEKGSVTEAFF. The J gene is TRBJ1-1, the V gene TRBV6-1; D ambiguous. There are 14 residues in the CDR3. The V gene's germline CDR1 is MNHNS and CDR2 SASEGT. V lost 3 bases and J 4 bases, leaving 12 bases between the germline ends.

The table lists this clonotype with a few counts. CDR3 residues: CASSTGQGGWDTQYF. The CDR3, as DNA: TGTGCCAGCAGTACCGGACAGGGAGGGTGGGATACGCAGTATTTT. The chain combines TRBV6-1 with TRBJ2-3, with D possibly TRBD1 on 8 matching bases. The CDR3 has 15 residues. V was pared by 5 bases and J by 6 bases, with 18 bases between. The V gene's germline CDR1 is MNHNS and CDR2 SASEGT.

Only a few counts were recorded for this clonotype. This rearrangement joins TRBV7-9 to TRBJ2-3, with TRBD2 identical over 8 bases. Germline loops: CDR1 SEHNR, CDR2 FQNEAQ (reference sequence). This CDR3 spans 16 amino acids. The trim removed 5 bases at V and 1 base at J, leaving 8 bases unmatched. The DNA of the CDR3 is TGTGCCAGCAGCGATCCCAAGCGGGGGCGCACAGATACGCAGTATTTT. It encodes CASSDPKRGRTDTQYF.

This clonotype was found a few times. CDR3 amino acids: CASSWAHYEQYF. Written as DNA, the CDR3 is TGTGCCAGCAGCTGGGCCCACTACGAGCAGTACTTC. The chain combines TRBV5-4 with TRBJ2-7; D ambiguous. Germline V gives CDR1 SGHNT, CDR2 YYREEE (reference sequence). This CDR3 comprises 12 residues. V lost 3 bases to trimming and J lost 3 bases, with 7 bases between them.

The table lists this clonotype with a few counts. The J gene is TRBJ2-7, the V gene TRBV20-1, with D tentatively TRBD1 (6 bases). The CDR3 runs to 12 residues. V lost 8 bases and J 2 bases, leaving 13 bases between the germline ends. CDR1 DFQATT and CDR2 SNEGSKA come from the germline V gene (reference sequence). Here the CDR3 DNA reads TGCAGTTTACTAGGACAGACCTACGAGCAGTACTTC. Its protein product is CSLLGQTYEQYF.

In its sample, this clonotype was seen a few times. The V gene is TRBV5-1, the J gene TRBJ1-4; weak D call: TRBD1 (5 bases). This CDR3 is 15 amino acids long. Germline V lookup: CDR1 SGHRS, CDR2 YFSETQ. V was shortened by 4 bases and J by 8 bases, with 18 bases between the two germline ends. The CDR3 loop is CASSQSYHRKEKLFF. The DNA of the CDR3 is TGCGCCAGCAGCCAATCTTACCACAGGAAGGAAAAACTGTTTTTT.

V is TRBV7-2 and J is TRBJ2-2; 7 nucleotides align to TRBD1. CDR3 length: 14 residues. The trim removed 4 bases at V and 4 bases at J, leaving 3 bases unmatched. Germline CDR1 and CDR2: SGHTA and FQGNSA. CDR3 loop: CASSSRQGTGELFF. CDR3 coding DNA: TGTGCCAGCAGCTCCAGACAGGGCACCGGGGAGCTGTTTTTT. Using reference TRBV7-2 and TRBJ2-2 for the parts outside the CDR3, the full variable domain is GAGVSQSPSNKVTEKGKDVELRCDPISGHTALYWYRQSLGQGLEFLIYFQGNSAPDKSGLPSDRFSAERTGGSVSTLTIQRTQQEDSAVYLCASSSRQGTGELFFGEGSRLTVL.

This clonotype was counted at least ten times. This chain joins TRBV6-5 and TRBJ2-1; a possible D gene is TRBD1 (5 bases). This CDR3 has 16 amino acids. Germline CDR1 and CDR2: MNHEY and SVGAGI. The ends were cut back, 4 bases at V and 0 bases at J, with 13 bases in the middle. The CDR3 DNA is TGTGCCAGCAGTTCCCCCAGGGCGAGCTCCTACAATGAGCAGTTCTTC. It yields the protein CASSSPRASSYNEQFF.

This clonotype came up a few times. The CDR3 nucleotides are TGTGCCAGCAGCCAAAAATGGGACAGGGTGTACGAGCAGTACTTC. This translates into CASSQKWDRVYEQYF. The chain links TRBV3-1 to TRBJ2-7, with TRBD1 matching over 9 bases. The trim removed 2 bases at V and 4 bases at J, leaving 6 bases unmatched. CDR3 size: 15 residues. The germline V gene encodes CDR1 LGHDT and CDR2 YNNKEL (reference sequence).

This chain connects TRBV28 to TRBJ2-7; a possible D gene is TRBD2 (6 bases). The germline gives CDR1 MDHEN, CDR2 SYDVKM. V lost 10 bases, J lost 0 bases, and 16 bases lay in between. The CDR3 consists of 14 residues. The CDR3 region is CATAKGLNSYEQYF. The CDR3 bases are TGTGCCACCGCGAAGGGACTGAACTCCTACGAGCAGTACTTC.

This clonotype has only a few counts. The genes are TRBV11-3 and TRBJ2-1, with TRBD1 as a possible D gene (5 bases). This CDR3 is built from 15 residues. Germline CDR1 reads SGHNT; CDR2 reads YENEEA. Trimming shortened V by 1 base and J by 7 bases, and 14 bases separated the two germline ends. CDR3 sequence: CASSLGQGQLNEQFF. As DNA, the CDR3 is TGTGCCAGCAGCTTAGGGCAGGGTCAACTGAATGAGCAGTTCTTC.

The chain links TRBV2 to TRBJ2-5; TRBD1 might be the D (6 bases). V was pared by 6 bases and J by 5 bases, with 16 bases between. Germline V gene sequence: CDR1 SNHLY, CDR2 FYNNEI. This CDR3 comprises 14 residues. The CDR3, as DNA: TGTGCCAGCAGGTTCACAGGGTTTGAGGAGACCCAGTACTTC. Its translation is CASRFTGFEETQYF. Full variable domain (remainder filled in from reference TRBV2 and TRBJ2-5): EPEVTQTPSHQVTQMGQEVILRCVPISNHLYFYWYRQILGQKVEFLVSFYNNEISEKSEIFDDQFSVERPDGSNFTLKIRSTKLEDSAMYFCASRFTGFEETQYFGPGTRLLVL.